The table lists the clone carrying this TCR beta chain with many counts. Its matching antigen is unknown. This sample is part of a study of T-cell reconstitution after alpha-beta-depleted transplantation in children. Study-level points and caveats: Newly made T cells mostly supplied T-cell counts and diversity one year after transplant. Surviving recipient cells, namely T cells and thymic progenitors, were the source of high day-60 TCRbeta diversity in some patients.

The CDR3 length is 16 residues. The V gene's germline CDR1 is KGHSH and CDR2 LQKENI. Trimming cost V 2 bases and J 3 bases, with 17 bases left between them. Unique molecular identifiers tagged the TCRbeta library. MiXCR, run by TCRdb on the PCR reads, gives a single entry per CDR3 protein. This table has about 17,000 distinct CDR3 sequences, around 5.8% appearing once. This clonotype was obtained from a boy between 10 and 17 years old with acute lymphoblastic leukemia, due to receive a stem cell transplant. The sequencing used PBMCs, collected before TCRalphabeta/CD19-depleted stem cell transplant. This chain joins TRBV18 and TRBJ2-7, with no clear D. The CDR3 sequence is CASSPEDRQIVYEQYF. The CDR3 bases are TGTGCCAGCTCACCAGAAGATCGGCAGATTGTCTACGAGCAGTACTTC.